The T cell receptor beta chain under discussion was sequenced for a study of neurological immune-mediated disorders. Findings and caveats of the study: HTLV-1-associated myelopathy led in TCR clonal expansion, while multiple sclerosis ranked lowest, below healthy controls.

TCRdb passed the 5' RACE reads through MiXCR, listing each CDR3 protein once. The data show 15,000 to 20,000 distinct CDR3 sequences, about 14% seen once. Germline values: CDR1 SGHRS, CDR2 YFSETQ. This CDR3 region has 14 residues. The ends lost 4 bases at V and 9 bases at J; junction bases unmatched: 6. This clonotype is judged medium-sized. Its antigen is unknown. The chain carries TRBV5-1 and TRBJ1-6; 8 nucleotides align to TRBD1. The origin of this receptor is a man aged 55 to 70 with HTLV-1-associated myelopathy (HAM/TSP). Input material: PBMCs. CDR3 amino acids: CASSPGTGFSPLHF. As DNA, the CDR3 is TGCGCCAGCAGCCCCGGGACAGGCTTTTCACCCCTCCACTTT. Complete variable domain (other parts from reference TRBV5-1 and TRBJ1-6): KAGVTQTPRYLIKTRGQQVTLSCSPISGHRSVSWYQQTPGQGLQFLFEYFSETQRNKGNFPGRFSGRQFSNSRSEMNVSTLELGDSALYLCASSPGTGFSPLHFGNGTRLTVT.